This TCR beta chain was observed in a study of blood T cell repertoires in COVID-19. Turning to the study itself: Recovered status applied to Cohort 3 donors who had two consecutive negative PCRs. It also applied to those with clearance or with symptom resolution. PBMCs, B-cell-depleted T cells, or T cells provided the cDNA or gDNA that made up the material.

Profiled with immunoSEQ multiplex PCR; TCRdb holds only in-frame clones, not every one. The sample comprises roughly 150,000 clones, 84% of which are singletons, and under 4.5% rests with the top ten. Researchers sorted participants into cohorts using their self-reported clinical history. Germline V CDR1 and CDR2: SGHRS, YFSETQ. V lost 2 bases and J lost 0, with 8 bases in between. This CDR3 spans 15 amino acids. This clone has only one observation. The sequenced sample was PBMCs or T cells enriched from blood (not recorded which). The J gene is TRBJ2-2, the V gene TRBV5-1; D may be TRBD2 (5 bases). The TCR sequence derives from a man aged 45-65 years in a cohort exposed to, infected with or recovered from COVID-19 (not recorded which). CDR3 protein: CASSLGLANTGELFF. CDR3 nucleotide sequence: TGCGCCAGCAGCTTAGGACTGGCGAACACCGGGGAGCTGTTTTTT.